A selection of T cell receptor beta chains follows, all from one sample in a study of blood T cell repertoires in COVID-19. Clones were sequenced by immunoSEQ multiplex PCR, and TCRdb holds only the in-frame ones, with some missing. Of around 300,000 clones in the sample, 75% to 90% were seen once. What was sequenced was peripheral blood. The source of these receptors is a woman aged 40 to 55 with acute or convalescent COVID-19. The CDR3 runs from the conserved cysteine through the conserved F or W. A D gene is named only where the DNA matches it firmly. Size is stated for part of the rows, as once, few or many counts, or as a class when the clone is expanded.

clone_size	v_call	j_call	d_call	cdr3_aa	cdr3_nt
NA	TRBV5-1	TRBJ1-4	NA	CASSFLSPANEKLFF	TGCGCCAGCAGCTTTTTGAGTCCGGCTAATGAAAAACTGTTTTTT
NA	TRBV30	TRBJ1-6	NA	CAVLVTLNNSPLHF	TGTGCCGTACTAGTGACACTTAATAATTCACCCCTCCACTTT
NA	TRBV19	TRBJ1-3	NA	CASRESSGNTIYF	TGTGCCAGTAGAGAGAGCTCTGGAAACACCATATATTTT
NA	TRBV7-6	TRBJ2-2	NA	CASSFWTPTNTGELFF	TGTGCCAGCAGCTTTTGGACTCCGACCAACACCGGGGAGCTGTTTTTT
once	TRBV7-2	TRBJ1-5	TRBD1	CASSVRGLGQPQHF	TGTGCCAGCAGCGTTAGGGGGCTGGGGCAGCCCCAGCATTTT
NA	TRBV19	TRBJ1-5	TRBD1	CASRTDRDNQPQHF	TGTGCCAGTAGGACGGACAGGGACAATCAGCCCCAGCATTTT
NA	TRBV13	TRBJ2-5	TRBD1	CASSLRTGRIEVEETQYF	TGTGCCAGCAGCTTGAGGACAGGGAGAATTGAGGTAGAAGAGACCCAGTACTTC
NA	TRBV10-3	TRBJ1-1	NA	CAISGRENTEAFF	TGTGCCATCAGTGGGCGGGAGAACACTGAAGCTTTCTTT
NA	TRBV6-5	TRBJ1-6	TRBD1	CASTLGRDRDSPLHF	TGTGCCAGCACCCTGGGGAGGGACAGGGATTCACCCCTCCACTTT
NA	TRBV13	TRBJ2-5	NA	CASSPPGGGQETQYF	TGTGCCAGCAGCCCTCCCGGTGGCGGCCAAGAGACCCAGTACTTC
few	TRBV10-3	TRBJ2-1	NA	CATLPGQGYNEQFF	TGTGCCACATTACCGGGACAAGGCTACAATGAGCAGTTCTTC
NA	TRBV4-1	TRBJ1-6	NA	CASSQESDSYNSPLHF	TGCGCCAGCAGCCAAGAGAGTGACTCCTATAATTCACCCCTCCACTTT
NA	TRBV5-5	TRBJ1-2	TRBD1	CASSLETGVGGYTF	TGTGCCAGCAGCCTTGAGACAGGGGTGGGCGGCTACACCTTC
NA	TRBV6-1	TRBJ1-1	TRBD1	CASSEAEGQGNTEAFF	TGTGCCAGCAGTGAAGCGGAAGGACAGGGGAACACTGAAGCTTTCTTT
NA	TRBV2	TRBJ2-2	TRBD2	CASREGAGLSGELFF	TGTGCCAGCAGGGAAGGAGCGGGGCTATCCGGGGAGCTGTTTTTT
NA	TRBV4-1	TRBJ1-3	TRBD1	CASSPSTGLTGNTIYF	TGCGCCAGCAGCCCGTCGACAGGGCTCACTGGAAACACCATATATTTT
NA	TRBV12-5	TRBJ2-2	NA	CASGLAVRVPGELFF	TGTGCTAGTGGTTTGGCCGTGAGAGTCCCCGGGGAGCTGTTTTTT
NA	TRBV27	TRBJ1-5	TRBD1	CASSFRGQALNQPQHF	TGTGCCAGCAGTTTCCGAGGACAGGCTCTCAATCAGCCCCAGCATTTT
NA	TRBV7-2	TRBJ1-5	NA	CASSPEGGVSNQPQHF	TGTGCCAGCAGCCCAGAGGGAGGTGTTAGCAATCAGCCCCAGCATTTT
NA	TRBV7-2	TRBJ2-5	TRBD2	CASTVSGGRETQYF	TGTGCCAGTACGGTTAGCGGGGGCAGAGAGACCCAGTACTTC
NA	TRBV3-1/TRBV3-2	TRBJ2-2	NA	CASSESWGGRIGELFF	TGTGCCAGCAGCGAAAGCTGGGGGGGGCGAATCGGGGAGCTGTTTTTT
NA	TRBV11-2	TRBJ1-1	NA	CASSLLRQGEAFF	TGTGCCAGCAGCCTCCTTAGGCAGGGGGAAGCTTTCTTT
NA	TRBV19	TRBJ2-2	NA	CATGQTANTGELFF	TGTGCCACCGGACAGACGGCGAACACCGGGGAGCTGTTTTTT
NA	TRBV7-3	TRBJ2-5	TRBD2	CASSQGTTETQYF	TGTGCCAGCAGCCAAGGGACTACTGAGACCCAGTACTTC
NA	TRBV2	TRBJ1-1	NA	CASSKYMNTEAFF	TGTGCCAGCAGTAAATACATGAACACTGAAGCTTTCTTT
NA	TRBV5-4	TRBJ1-2	NA	CASSLDGVGYTF	TGTGCCAGCAGCTTGGACGGGGTGGGCTACACCTTC
NA	TRBV19	TRBJ1-2	TRBD1	CASTRPWGQPDYGYTF	TGTGCCAGTACCCGACCCTGGGGACAGCCCGACTATGGCTACACCTTC